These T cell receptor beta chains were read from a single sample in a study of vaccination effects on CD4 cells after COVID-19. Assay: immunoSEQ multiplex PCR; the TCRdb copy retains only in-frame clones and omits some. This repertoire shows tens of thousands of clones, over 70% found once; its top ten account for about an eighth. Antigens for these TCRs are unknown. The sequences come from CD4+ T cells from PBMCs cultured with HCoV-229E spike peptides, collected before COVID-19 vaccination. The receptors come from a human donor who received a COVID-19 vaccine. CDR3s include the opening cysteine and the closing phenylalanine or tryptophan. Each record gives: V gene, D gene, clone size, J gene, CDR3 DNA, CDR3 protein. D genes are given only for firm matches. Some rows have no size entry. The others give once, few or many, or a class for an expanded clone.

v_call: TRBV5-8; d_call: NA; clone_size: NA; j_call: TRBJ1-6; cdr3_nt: TGTGCCAGCAGCTCGGAAGAAACTTCACCCCTCCACTTT; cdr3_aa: CASSSEETSPLHF
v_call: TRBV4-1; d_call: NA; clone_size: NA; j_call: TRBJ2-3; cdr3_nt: TGCGCCAGCAGGGACCCAGTAATCACAGATACGCAGTATTTT; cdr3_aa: CASRDPVITDTQYF
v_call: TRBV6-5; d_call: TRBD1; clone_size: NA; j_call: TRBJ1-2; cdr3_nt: TGTGCCAGCATTCGGACAGGGGACTATGGCTACACCTTC; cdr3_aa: CASIRTGDYGYTF
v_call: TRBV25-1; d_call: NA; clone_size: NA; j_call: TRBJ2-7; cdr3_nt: TGTGCCAGCAGGCCCACAGGCTCCTACGAGCAGTACTTC; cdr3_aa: CASRPTGSYEQYF
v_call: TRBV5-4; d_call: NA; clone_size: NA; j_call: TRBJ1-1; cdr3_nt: TGTGCCAGCAGCTTAGGACAGACCCAGAACACTGAAGCTTTCTTT; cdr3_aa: CASSLGQTQNTEAFF
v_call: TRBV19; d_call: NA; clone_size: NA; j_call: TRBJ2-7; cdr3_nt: TGTGCCAGTGCCCTTGGCGGGGTGGCCTACGAGCAGTACTTC; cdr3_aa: CASALGGVAYEQYF
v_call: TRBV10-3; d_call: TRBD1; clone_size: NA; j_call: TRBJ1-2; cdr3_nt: TGTGCCATCAGTGAGACGGGACAGGGCTACGGCTACACCTTC; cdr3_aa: CAISETGQGYGYTF
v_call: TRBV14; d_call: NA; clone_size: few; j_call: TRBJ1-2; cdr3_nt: TGTGCCAGCAGCCGCGTCCAGGGACCCAATGGCTACACCTTC; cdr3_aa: CASSRVQGPNGYTF
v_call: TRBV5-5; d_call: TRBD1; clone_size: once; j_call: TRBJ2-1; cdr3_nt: TGTGCCAGCAGCTTCGAGGACAGGTCCTGGAATGAGCAGTTCTTC; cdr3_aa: CASSFEDRSWNEQFF
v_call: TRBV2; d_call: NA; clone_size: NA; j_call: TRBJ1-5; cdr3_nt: TGTGCCAGCAGTGAGGTTTACAATCAGCCCCAGCATTTT; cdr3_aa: CASSEVYNQPQHF
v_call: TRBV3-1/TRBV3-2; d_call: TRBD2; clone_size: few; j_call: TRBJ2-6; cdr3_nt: TGTGCCAGCAGCCCGGGACTAGCGGGGTCTGGGGCCAACGTCCTGACTTTC; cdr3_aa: CASSPGLAGSGANVLTF
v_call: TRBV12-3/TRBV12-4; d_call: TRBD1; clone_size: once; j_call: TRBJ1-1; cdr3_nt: TGTGCAAGAGGGGGCTCGAACACTGAAGCTTTCTTT; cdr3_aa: CARGGSNTEAFF
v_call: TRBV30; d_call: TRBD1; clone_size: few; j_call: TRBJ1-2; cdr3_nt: TGTGCCTGGAGTATGGGGACAGGGGATCGGTATGGCTACACCTTC; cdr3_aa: CAWSMGTGDRYGYTF
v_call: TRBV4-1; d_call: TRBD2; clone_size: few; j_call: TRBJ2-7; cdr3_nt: TGCGCCAGCAGCGCACTAGCGGAGGTTCTTTACGAGCAGTACTTC; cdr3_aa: CASSALAEVLYEQYF
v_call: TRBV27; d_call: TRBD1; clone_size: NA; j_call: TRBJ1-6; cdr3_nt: TGTGCCAGCAGCCCTATGACAGGGGGAAGCGGTGTCCCCCTCCACTTT; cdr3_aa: CASSPMTGGSGVPLHF
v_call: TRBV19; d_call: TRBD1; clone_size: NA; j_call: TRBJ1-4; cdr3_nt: TGTGCCAGTAGTATCCTAGACAGGGGGCATCAAGGTGGTAATGAAAAACTGTTTTTT; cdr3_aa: CASSILDRGHQGGNEKLFF
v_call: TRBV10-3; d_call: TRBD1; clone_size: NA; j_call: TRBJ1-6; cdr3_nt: TGTGCCATCAGGAATACAGGGGGCAGTAATTCACCCCTCCACTTT; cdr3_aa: CAIRNTGGSNSPLHF
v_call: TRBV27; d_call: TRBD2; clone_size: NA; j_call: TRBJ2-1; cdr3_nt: TGTGCCAGCAGATTTACTAGCGGGAGGACTGAGCAGTTCTTC; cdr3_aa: CASRFTSGRTEQFF
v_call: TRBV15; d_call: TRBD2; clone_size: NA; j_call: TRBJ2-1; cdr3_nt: TGTGCCACCAGGGTCCCGGGACTAGCGGGAAATACCCAGTTCTTC; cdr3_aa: CATRVPGLAGNTQFF
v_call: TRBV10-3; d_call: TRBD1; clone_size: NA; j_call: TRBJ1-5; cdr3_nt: TGTGCCATCAGTGAGTCGGACAGGGTCAATCAGCCCCAGCATTTT; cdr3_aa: CAISESDRVNQPQHF
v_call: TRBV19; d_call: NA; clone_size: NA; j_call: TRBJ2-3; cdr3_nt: TGTGCCAGTAGAACTGGGGCCTCTCGCACAGATACGCAGTATTTT; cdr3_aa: CASRTGASRTDTQYF
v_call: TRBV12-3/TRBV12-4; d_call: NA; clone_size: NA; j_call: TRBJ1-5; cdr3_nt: TGTGCCAGCAGTTTCTGGGCAGATCAGCCCCAGCATTTT; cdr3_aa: CASSFWADQPQHF
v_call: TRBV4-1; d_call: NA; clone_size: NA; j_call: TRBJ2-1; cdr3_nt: TGCGCCAGCAGCCAAGCCGTTGCGGGCTATGAGCAGTTCTTC; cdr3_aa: CASSQAVAGYEQFF
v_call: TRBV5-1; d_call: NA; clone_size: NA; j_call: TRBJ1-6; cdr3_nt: TGCGCCAGCAGCCCGCGAACAGGGTCGGACTATTCACCCCTCCACTTT; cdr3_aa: CASSPRTGSDYSPLHF